The T cell receptor (beta chain) under discussion was sequenced for a study of blood T cell repertoires in COVID-19. Study-level information: There were acute and convalescent COVID-19 samples, and they came from the United States, Italy and Spain. In each case, the material was cDNA or gDNA derived from T cells, B-cell-depleted T cells, or PBMCs.

In the original workflow: Reference gene primer amplification yielded estimated nucleated cell counts. Profiling relied on immunoSEQ multiplex PCR, and the TCRdb table lists in-frame clones only, not all of them. V and J calls and clone size come straight from that table; D and trimming were deduced from the DNA. The sample holds 300,000 to 450,000 clones, about 85% seen once. The length of the CDR3 is 12 residues. With 5 bases clipped from V and 5 bases from J, the junction kept 1 base outside the gene matches. In germline, CDR1 is MDHEN, CDR2 SYDVKM. The sequencing input was peripheral blood. The J gene is TRBJ2-7, the V gene TRBV28; 9 bases match TRBD1. The receptor's source is a woman between 18 and 29 years old with acute or convalescent COVID-19. CDR3 residues: CASSRQGDEQYF. As DNA, the CDR3 is TGTGCCAGCAGTAGACAGGGGGACGAGCAGTACTTC.